The source of this T cell receptor beta chain is a study of cytomegalovirus exposure and HLA in healthy donors. About the study: A prior study identified roughly 110 million unique TCR beta sequences from around 180 million T cells.

This clone is a singleton in its sample. This CDR3 spans 14 amino acids. Germline assignment: CDR1 MNHNY and CDR2 SVGAGI (reference sequence). The V and J ends lost 6 bases and 4 bases, in that order; junction bases with no gene match: 4. Primers: 60 Vbeta forward and 13 Jbeta reverse. Sequenced by immunoSEQ multiplex PCR; TCRdb stores in-frame clones only, minus some. The sample shows roughly 97,000 clones, approximately 80% of them seen only once. The sequence derives from a young woman in good health and CMV-seropositive. The chain couples TRBV6-6 to TRBJ2-3; 10 nucleotides line up with TRBD2. The sample taken for sequencing was PBMCs. The CDR3 region has the DNA TGTGCCAGCAGCTTAGCGGGAGGCGCAGATACGCAGTATTTT. The encoded protein is CASSLAGGADTQYF.